This T cell receptor (beta chain) stems from a study of early T cells in non-severe SARS-CoV-2 infection. Study-level results: Sequences matched to VDJdb favored anti-spike CD8 responses, while private and CD4 specificities were missed.

TCRdb passed the 5' RACE reads through MiXCR, listing each CDR3 protein once. Of some 30,000 distinct CDR3 sequences listed, 6% to 7% are singletons. Between the trimmed V and J ends, which lost 5 bases and 6 bases, there was a span of 20 bases. The CDR3 has 15 residues. The germline CDR1 and CDR2 sequences are GTSNPN and SVGIG (reference sequence). This clonotype was observed at least ten times. Its antigen is still unknown. What was sequenced was whole blood. V gene TRBV30 combines with J gene TRBJ1-3, with a weak D call TRBD1 (5 bases). The clonotype comes from an adult who was a healthcare worker with PCR-confirmed SARS-CoV-2 infection or an uninfected control (not recorded which). In nucleotides, the CDR3 is TGTGCCTGGGCCTCTGGGACGACGATGGAAAACACCATATATTTT. It yields the protein CAWASGTTMENTIYF.